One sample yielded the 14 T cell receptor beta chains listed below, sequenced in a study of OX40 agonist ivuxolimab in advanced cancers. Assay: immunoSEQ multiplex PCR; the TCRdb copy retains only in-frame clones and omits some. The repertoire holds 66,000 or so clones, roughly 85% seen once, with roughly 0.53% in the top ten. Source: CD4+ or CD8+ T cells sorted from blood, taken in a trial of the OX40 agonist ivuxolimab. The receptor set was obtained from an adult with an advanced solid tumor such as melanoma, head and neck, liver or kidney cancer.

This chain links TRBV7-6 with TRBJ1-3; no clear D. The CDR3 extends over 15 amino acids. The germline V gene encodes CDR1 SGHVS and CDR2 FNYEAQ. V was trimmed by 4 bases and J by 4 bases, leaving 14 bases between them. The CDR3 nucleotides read TGTGCCAGCAGCTCTACGACTCTGGACGGAAACACCATATATTTT. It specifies CASSSTTLDGNTIYF.

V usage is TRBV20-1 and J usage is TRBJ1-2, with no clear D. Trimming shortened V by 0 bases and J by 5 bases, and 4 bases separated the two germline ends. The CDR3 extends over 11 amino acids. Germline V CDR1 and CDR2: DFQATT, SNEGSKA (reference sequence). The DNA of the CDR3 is TGCAGTGCTAGAGATCGGTATGGCTACACCTTC. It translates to CSARDRYGYTF.

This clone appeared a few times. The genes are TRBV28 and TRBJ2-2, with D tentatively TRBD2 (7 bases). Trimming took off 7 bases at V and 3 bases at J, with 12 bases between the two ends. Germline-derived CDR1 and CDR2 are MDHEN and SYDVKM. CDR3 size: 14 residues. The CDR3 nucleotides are TGTGCCAGCACCATAGGGGGGGACACCGGGGAGCTGTTTTTT. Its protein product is CASTIGGDTGELFF.

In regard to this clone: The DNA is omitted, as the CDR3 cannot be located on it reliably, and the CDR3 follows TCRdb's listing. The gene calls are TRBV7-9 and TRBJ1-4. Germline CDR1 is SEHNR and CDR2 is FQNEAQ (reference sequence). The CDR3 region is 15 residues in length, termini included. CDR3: CASSFGSGDNEKLFF.

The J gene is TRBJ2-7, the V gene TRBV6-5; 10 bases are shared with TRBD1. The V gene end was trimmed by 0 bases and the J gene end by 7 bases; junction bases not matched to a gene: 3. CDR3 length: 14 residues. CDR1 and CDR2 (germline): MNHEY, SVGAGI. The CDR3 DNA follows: TGTGCCAGCAGTTACTCCTCGGGACAGGGGGAGCAGTACTTC. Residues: CASSYSSGQGEQYF.

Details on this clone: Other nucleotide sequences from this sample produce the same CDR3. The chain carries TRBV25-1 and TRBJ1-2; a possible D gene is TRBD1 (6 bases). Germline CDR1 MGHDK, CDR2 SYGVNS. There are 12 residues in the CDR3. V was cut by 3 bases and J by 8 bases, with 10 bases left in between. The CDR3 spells CASSEGGSGYTF. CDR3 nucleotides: TGTGCCAGCAGTGAGGGGGGCTCGGGCTACACCTTC.

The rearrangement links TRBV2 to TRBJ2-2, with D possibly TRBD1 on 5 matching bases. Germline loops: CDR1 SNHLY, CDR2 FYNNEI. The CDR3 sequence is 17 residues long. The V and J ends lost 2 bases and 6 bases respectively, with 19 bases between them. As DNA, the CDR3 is TGTGCCAGCAGTGAAATGTTAGGACACCTCTTAGCCGGGGAGCTGTTTTTT. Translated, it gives CASSEMLGHLLAGELFF.

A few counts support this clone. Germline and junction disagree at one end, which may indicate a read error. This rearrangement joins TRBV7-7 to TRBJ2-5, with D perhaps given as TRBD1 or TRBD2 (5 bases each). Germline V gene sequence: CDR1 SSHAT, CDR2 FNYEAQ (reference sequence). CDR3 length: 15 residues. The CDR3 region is CASSLVEGWGETQYF. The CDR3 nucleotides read TGTGCTAGCAGCTTAGTTGAGGGGTGGGGAGAGACCCAGTACTTC.

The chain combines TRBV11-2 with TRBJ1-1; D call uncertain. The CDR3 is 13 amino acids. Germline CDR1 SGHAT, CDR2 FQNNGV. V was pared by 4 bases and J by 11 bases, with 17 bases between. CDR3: CASSSPTENRAFF. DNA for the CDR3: TGTGCCAGCAGCTCCCCAACAGAAAACCGGGCTTTCTTT.

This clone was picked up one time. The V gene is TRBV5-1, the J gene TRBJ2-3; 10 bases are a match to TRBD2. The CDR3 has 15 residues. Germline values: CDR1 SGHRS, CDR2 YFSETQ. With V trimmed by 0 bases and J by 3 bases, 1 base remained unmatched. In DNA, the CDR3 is TGCGCCAGCAGCTTGGAACTAGCGGGAACAGATACGCAGTATTTT. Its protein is CASSLELAGTDTQYF.

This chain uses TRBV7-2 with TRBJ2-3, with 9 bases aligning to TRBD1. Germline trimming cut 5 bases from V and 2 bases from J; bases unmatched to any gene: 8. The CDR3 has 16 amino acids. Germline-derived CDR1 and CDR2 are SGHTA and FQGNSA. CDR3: CASSPPGDRVTDTQYF. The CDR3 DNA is TGTGCCAGCAGCCCCCCCGGGGACAGGGTCACAGATACGCAGTATTTT.

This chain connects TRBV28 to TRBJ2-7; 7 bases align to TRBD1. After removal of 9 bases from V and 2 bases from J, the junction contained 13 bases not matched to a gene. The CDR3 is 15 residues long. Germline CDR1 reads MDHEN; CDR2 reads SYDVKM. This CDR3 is CASKGSGTEPYEQYF. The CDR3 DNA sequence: TGTGCCAGTAAAGGATCCGGGACAGAACCCTACGAGCAGTACTTC.

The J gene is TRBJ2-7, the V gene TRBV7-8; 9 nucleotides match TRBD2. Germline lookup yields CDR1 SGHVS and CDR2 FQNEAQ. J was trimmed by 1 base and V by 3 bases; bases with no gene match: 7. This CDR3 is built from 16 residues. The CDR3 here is CASSFRLAGPSYEQYF. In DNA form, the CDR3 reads TGTGCCAGCAGCTTTCGGCTAGCGGGGCCTTCCTACGAGCAGTACTTC.

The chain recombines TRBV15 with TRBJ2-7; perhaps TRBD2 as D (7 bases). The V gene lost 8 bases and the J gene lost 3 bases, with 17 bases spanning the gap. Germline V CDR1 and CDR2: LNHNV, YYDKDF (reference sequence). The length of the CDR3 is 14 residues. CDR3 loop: CATRGAGANYEQYF. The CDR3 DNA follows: TGTGCCACCCGGGGGGCGGGGGCGAACTACGAGCAGTACTTC.